The clone carrying this TCR beta chain was seen just once. The data were taken from a study of blood T cell repertoires in COVID-19. Study-level background: The study drew acute and convalescent COVID-19 samples from the United States, Italy and Spain.

This CDR3 region has 13 residues. CDR1 is SGHRS and CDR2 is YFSETQ in the germline V gene. Trimming stripped 6 bases from V and 4 bases from J, with 13 bases between. Membership in each cohort depended on participant-reported clinical history. Profiling relied on immunoSEQ multiplex PCR, and the TCRdb table lists in-frame clones only, not all of them. The sample lists 200,000 to 250,000 clones; 80% to 90% were seen once. The source material was PBMCs or T cells enriched from blood (not recorded which). This receptor was obtained from a woman aged 18 to 35 in a cohort exposed to, infected with or recovered from COVID-19 (not recorded which). The chain is built from TRBV5-1 and TRBJ1-1; a possible D gene is TRBD1 (6 bases). The CDR3 DNA reads TGCGCCAGCAACCCCCGAGGGGGCACTGAAGCTTTCTTT. Its translation: CASNPRGGTEAFF.